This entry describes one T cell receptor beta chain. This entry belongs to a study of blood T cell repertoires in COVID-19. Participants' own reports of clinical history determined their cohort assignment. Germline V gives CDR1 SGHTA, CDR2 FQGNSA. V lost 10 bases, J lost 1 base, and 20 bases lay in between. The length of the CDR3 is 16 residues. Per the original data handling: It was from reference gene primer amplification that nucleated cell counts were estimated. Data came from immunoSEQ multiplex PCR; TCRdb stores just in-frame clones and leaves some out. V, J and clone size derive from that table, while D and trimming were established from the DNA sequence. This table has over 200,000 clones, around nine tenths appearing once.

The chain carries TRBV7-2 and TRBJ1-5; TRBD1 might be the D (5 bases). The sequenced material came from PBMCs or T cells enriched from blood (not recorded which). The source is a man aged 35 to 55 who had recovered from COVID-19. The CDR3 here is CAIGRRVGTSNQPQHF. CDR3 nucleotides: TGTGCCATCGGACGGAGGGTCGGGACGAGCAATCAGCCCCAGCATTTT.